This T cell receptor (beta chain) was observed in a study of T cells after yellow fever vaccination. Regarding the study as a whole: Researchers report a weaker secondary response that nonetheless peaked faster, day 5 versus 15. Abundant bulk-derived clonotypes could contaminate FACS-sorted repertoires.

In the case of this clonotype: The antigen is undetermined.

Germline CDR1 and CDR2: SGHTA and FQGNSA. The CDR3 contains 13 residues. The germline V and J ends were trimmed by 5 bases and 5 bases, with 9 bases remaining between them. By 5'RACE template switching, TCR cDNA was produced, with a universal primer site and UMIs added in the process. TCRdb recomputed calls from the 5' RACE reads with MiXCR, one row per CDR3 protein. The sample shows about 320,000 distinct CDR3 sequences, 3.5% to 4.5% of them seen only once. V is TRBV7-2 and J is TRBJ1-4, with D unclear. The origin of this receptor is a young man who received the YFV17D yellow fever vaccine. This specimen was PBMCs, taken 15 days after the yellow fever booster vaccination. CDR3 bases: TGTGCCAGCAGCCAAACCCTAAATGAAAAACTGTTTTTT. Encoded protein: CASSQTLNEKLFF.